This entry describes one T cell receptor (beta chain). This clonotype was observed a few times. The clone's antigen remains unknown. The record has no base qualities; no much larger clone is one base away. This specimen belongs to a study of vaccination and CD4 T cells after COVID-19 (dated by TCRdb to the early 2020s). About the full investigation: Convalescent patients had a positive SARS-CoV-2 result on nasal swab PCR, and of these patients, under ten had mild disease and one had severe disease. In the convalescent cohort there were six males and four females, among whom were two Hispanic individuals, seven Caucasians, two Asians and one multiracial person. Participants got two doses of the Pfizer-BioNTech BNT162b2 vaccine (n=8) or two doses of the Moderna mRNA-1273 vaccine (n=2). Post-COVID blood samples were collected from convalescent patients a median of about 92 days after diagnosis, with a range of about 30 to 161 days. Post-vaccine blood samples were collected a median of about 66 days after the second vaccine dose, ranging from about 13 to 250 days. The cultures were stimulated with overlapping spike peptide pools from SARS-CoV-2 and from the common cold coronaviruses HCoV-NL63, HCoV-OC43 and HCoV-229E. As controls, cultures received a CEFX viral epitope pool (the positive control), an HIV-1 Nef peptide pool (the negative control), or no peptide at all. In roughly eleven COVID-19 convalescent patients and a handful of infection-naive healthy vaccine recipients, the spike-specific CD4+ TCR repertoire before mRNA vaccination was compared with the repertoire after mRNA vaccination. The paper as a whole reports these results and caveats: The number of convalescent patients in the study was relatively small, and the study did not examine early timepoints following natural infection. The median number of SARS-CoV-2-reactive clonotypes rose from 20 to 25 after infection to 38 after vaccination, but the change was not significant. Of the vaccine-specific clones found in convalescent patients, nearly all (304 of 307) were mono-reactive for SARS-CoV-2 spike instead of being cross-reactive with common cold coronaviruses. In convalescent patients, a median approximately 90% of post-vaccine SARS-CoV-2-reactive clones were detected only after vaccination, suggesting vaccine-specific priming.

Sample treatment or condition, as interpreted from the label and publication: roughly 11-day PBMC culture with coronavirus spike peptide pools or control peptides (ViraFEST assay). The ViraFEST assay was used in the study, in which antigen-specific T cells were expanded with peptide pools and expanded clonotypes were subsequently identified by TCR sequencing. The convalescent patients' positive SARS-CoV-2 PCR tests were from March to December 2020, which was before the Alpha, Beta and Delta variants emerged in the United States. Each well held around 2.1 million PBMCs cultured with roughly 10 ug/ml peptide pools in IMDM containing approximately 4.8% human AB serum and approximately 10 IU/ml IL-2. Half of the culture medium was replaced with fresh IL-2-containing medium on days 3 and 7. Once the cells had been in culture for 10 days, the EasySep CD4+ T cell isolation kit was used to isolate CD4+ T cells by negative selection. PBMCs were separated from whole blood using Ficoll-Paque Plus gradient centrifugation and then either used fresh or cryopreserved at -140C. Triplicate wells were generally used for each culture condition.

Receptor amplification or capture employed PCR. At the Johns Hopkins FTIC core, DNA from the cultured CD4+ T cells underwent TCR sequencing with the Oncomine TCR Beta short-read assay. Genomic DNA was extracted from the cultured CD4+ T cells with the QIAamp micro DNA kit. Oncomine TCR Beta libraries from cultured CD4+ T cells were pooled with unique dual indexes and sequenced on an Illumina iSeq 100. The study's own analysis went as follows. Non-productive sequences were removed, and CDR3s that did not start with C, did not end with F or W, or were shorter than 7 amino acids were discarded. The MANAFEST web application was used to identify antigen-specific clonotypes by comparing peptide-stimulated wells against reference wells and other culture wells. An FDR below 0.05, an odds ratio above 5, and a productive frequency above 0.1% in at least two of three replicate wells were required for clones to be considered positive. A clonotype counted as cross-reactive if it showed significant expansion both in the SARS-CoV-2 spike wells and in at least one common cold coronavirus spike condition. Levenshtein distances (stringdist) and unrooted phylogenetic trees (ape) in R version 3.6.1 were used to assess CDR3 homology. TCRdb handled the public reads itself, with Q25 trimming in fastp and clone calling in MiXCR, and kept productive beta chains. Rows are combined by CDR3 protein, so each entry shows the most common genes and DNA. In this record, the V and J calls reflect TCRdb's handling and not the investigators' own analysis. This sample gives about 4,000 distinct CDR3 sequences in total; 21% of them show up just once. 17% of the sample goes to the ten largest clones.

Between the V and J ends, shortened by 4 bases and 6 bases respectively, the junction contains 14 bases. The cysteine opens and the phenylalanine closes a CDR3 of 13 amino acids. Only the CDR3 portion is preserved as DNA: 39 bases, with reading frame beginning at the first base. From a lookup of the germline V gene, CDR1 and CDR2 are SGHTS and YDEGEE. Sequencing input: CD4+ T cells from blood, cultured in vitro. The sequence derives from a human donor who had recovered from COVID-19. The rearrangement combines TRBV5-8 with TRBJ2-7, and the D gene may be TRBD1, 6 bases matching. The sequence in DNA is TGTGCCAGCAGCACGTACAGGGTAGGCGAGCAGTACTTC. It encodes CASSTYRVGEQYF.